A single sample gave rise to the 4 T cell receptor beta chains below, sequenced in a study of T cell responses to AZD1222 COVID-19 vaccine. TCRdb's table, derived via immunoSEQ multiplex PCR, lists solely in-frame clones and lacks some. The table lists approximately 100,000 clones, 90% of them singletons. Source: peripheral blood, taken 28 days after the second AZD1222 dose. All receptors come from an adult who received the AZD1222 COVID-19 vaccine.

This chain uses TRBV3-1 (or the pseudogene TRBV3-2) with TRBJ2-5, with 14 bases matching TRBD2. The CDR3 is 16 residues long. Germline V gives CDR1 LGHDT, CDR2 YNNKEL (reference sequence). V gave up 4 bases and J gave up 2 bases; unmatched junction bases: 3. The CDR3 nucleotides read TGTGCCAGCAGCCTCCGGACTAGCGGGGGGCAAGAGACCCAGTACTTC. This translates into CASSLRTSGGQETQYF.

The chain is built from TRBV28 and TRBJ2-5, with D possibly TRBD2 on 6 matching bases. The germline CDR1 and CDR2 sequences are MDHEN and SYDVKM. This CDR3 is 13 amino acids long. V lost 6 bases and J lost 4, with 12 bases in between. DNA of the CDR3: TGTGCCAGCAGCTCCACTAGCAGAGAGACCCAGTACTTC. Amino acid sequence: CASSSTSRETQYF.

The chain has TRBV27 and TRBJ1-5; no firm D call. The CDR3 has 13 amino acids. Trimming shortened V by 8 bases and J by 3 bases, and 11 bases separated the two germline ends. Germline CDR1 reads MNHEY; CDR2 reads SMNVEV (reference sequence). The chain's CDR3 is CASSPWANQPQHF. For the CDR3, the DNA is TGTGCCAGCTCCCCCTGGGCCAATCAGCCCCAGCATTTT.

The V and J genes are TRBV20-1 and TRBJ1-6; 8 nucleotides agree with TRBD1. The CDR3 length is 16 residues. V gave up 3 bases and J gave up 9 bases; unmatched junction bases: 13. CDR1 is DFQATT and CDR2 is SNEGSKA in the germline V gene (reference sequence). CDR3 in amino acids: CSASQQNRGTGSPLHF. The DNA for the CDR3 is TGCAGTGCTAGTCAACAGAACAGGGGGACAGGTTCACCCCTCCACTTT.